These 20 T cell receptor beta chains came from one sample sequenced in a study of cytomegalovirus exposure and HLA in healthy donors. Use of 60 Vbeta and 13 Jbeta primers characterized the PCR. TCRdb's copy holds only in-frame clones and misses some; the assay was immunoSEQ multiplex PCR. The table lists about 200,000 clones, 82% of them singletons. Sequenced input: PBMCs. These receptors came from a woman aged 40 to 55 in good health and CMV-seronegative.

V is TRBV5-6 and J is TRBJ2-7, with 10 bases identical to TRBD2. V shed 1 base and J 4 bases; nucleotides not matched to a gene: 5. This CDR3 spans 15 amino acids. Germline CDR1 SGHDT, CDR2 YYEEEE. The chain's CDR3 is CASSLTGLASYEQYF. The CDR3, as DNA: TGTGCCAGCAGCTTGACGGGACTAGCGTCGTACGAGCAGTACTTC.

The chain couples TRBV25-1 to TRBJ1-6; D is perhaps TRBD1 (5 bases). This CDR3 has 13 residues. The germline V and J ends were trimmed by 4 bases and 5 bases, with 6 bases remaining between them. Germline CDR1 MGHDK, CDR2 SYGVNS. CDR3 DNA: TGTGCCAGCAGTGTACAGGATAATTCACCCCTCCACTTT. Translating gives CASSVQDNSPLHF.

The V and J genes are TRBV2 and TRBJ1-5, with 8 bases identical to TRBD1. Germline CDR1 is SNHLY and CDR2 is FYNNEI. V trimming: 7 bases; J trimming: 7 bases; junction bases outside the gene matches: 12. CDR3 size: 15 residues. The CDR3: CASMREQGVVQPQHF. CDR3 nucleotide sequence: TGTGCCAGCATGCGGGAACAGGGGGTGGTGCAGCCCCAGCATTTT.

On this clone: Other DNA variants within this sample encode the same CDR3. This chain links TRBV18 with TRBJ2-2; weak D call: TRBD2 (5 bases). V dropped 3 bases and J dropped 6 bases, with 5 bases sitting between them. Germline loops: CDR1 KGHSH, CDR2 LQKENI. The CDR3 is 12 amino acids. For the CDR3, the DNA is TGTGCCAGCTCACCCGGGGCCGGGGAGCTGTTTTTT. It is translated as CASSPGAGELFF.

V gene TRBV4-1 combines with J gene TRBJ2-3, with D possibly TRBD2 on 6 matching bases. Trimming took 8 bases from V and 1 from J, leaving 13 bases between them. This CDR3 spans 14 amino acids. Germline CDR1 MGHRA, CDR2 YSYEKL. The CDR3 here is CASARLGGTDTQYF. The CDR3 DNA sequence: TGCGCCAGCGCCCGACTAGGAGGCACAGATACGCAGTATTTT.

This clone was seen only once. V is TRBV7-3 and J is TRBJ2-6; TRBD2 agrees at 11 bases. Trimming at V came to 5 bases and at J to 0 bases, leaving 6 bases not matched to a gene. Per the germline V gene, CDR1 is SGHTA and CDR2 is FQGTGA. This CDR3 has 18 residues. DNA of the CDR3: TGTGCCAGCAGCACTTTTAGCGGGAGGGCCTCTGGGGCCAACGTCCTGACTTTC. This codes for CASSTFSGRASGANVLTF.

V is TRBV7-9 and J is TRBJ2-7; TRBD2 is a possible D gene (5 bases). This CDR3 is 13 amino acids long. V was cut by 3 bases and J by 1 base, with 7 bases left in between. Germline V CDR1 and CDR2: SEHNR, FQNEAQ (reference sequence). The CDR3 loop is CASSLSGSYEQYF. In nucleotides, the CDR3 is TGTGCCAGCAGCTTGAGCGGTTCCTACGAGCAGTACTTC.

The chain's CDR3 is CASRRQQGRGTQYF. CDR3 nucleotide sequence: TGTGCCAGCAGGCGTCAACAGGGTCGAGGGACCCAGTACTTC. The V call is TRBV6-5, the J call TRBJ2-5, with D perhaps TRBD1 (6 bases). The V end lost 6 bases, the J end lost 7 bases, and 18 bases lay between the germline ends. The V gene's germline CDR1 is MNHEY and CDR2 SVGAGI. This CDR3 region has 14 residues.

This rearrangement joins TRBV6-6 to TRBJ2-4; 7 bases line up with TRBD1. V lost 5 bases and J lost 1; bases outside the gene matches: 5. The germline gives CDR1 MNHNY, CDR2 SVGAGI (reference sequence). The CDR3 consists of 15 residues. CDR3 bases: TGTGCCAGCAGTACACAGGGGTTGGCCAAAAACATTCAGTACTTC. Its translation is CASSTQGLAKNIQYF.

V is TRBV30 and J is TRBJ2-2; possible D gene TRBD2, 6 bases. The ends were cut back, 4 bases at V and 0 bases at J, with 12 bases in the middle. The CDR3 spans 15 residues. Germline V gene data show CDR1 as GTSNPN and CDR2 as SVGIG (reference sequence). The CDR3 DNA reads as TGTGCCTGGAAAGGCGGGAACACGAACACCGGGGAGCTGTTTTTT. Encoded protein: CAWKGGNTNTGELFF.

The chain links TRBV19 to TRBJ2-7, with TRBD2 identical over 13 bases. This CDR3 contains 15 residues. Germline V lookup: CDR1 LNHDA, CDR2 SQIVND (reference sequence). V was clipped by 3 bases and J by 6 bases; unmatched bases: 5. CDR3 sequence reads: CASSIITSGRGEQYF. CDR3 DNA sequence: TGTGCCAGTAGTATCATCACTAGCGGGAGGGGCGAGCAGTACTTC.

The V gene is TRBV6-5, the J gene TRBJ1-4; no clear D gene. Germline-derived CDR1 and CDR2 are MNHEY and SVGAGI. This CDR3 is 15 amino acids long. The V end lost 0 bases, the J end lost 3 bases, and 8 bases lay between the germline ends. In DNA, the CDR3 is TGTGCCAGCAGTTACTCAGGGAGGGCTAATGAAAAACTGTTTTTT. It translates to CASSYSGRANEKLFF.

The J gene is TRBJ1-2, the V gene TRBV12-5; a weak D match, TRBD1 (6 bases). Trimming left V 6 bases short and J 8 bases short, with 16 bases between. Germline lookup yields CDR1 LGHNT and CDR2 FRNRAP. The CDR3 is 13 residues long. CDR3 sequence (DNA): TGTGCTAGTGGCGTAGCCCCGGGACACGGCTACACCTTC. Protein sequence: CASGVAPGHGYTF.

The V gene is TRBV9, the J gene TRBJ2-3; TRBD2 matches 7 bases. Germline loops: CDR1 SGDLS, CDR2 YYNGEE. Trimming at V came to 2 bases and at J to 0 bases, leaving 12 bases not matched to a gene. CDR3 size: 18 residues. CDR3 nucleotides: TGTGCCAGCAGCGTTAGCGGGTGGGGGATCGATAGCACAGATACGCAGTATTTT. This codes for CASSVSGWGIDSTDTQYF.

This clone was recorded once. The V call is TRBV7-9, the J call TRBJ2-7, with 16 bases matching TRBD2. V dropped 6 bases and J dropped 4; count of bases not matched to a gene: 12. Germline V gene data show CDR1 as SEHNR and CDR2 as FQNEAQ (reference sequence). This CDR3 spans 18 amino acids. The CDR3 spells CASSLSGTSGRAGYEQYF. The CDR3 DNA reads TGTGCCAGCAGTTTAAGTGGGACTAGCGGGAGGGCCGGGTACGAGCAGTACTTC.

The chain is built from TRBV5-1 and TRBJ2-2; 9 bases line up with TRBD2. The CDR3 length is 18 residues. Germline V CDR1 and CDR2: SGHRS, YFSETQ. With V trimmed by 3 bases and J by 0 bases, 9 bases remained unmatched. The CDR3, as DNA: TGCGCCAGCAGCTCGCGACCTAGCGGGGACGCGAACACCGGGGAGCTGTTTTTT. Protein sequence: CASSSRPSGDANTGELFF. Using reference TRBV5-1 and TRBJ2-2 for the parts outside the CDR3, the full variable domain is KAGVTQTPRYLIKTRGQQVTLSCSPISGHRSVSWYQQTPGQGLQFLFEYFSETQRNKGNFPGRFSGRQFSNSRSEMNVSTLELGDSALYLCASSSRPSGDANTGELFFGEGSRLTVL.

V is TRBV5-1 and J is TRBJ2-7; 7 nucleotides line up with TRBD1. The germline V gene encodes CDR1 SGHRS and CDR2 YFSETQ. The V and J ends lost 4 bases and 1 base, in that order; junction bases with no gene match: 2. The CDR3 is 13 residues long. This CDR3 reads CASSRGQSYEQYF. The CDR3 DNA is TGCGCCAGCAGCCGGGGACAGTCCTACGAGCAGTACTTC.

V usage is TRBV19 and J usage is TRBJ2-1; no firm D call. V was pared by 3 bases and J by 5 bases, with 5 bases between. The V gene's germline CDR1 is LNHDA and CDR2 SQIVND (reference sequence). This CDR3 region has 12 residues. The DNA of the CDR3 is TGTGCCAGTAGTATCCTAAACAATGAGCAGTTCTTC. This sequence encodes CASSILNNEQFF. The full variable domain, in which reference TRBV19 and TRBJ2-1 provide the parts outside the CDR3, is DGGITQSPKYLFRKEGQNVTLSCEQNLNHDAMYWYRQDPGQGLRLIYYSQIVNDFQKGDIAEGYSVSREKKESFPLTVTSAQKNPTAFYLCASSILNNEQFFGPGTRLTVL.

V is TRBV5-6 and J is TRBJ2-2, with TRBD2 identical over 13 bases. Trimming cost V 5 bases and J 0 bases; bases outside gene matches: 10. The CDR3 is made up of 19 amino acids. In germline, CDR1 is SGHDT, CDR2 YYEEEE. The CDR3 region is CASRHTLGLAGANTGELFF. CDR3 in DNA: TGTGCCAGCAGGCACACCCTCGGACTAGCGGGAGCGAACACCGGGGAGCTGTTTTTT.

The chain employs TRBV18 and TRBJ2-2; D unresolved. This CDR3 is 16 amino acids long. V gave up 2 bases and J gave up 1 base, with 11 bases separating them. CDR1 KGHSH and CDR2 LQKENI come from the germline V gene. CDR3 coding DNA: TGTGCCAGCTCACCAGCGGCCCAGAGGAACACCGGGGAGCTGTTTTTT. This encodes CASSPAAQRNTGELFF.